This TCR beta chain comes out of a study of T cell repertoires in cytomegalovirus infection. Across the whole study: Indications of both CMV infection and matching HLA type were provided by public TCR beta signatures.

TCRdb fed the reads into MiXCR, producing one record per CDR3 protein. The sample consists of 200,000 to 250,000 distinct CDR3 sequences, approximately 22% of them appearing once. This clonotype came up many times. The CDR3 contains 15 residues. Trimming took off 3 bases at V and 4 bases at J, with 16 bases between the two ends. Germline V gene lookup returns CDR1 SGHVS and CDR2 FNYEAQ. Sample: CD8+ T cells from PBMCs. The origin of this receptor is a human donor in good health (CMV status not recorded). Some clones in this sample may be carry-over from other donors' samples. The chain carries TRBV7-6 and TRBJ2-7, with D tentatively TRBD1 or TRBD2 (6 bases each). CDR3 residues: CASSFGTTRGYEQYF. Written as DNA, the CDR3 is TGTGCCAGCAGCTTCGGGACAACACGGGGGTACGAGCAGTACTTC.